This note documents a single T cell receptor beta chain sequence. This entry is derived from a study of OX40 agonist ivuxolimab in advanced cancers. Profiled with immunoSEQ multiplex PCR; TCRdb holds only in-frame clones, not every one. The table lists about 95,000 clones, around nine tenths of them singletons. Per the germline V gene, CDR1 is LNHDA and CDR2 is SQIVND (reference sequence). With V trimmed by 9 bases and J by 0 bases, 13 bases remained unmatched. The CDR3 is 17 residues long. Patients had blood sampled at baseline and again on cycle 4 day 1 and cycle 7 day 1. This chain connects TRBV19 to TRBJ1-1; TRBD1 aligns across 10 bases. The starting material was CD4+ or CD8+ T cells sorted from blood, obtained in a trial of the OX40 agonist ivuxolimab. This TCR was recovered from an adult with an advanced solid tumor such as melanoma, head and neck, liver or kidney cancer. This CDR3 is CASNVDRGGHLNTEAFF. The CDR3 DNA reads TGTGCCAGCAACGTGGACAGGGGGGGCCACTTGAACACTGAAGCTTTCTTT. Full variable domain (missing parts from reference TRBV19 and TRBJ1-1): DGGITQSPKYLFRKEGQNVTLSCEQNLNHDAMYWYRQDPGQGLRLIYYSQIVNDFQKGDIAEGYSVSREKKESFPLTVTSAQKNPTAFYLCASNVDRGGHLNTEAFFGQGTRLTVV.